The 18 T cell receptor beta chains below come from one sample, sequenced in a study of cytomegalovirus exposure and HLA in healthy donors. PCR amplification relied on 60 Vbeta primers (plus 13 Jbeta primers). TCRdb keeps only in-frame clones here, not all; method: immunoSEQ multiplex PCR. The sample records roughly 190,000 clones, roughly 77% being singletons. Sequenced: PBMCs. All receptors come from a man aged 25 to 45 in good health and CMV-seropositive.

V gene TRBV5-4 combines with J gene TRBJ2-7; D is possibly TRBD2 (6 bases). Trimming cost V 3 bases and J 2 bases, with 9 bases left between them. The CDR3 has 13 residues. CDR1 is SGHNT, CDR2 YYREEE, per germline (reference sequence). Written as DNA, the CDR3 is TGTGCCAGCAGCTCCCGGGGGACCTACGAGCAGTACTTC. Translating it yields CASSSRGTYEQYF.

The chain has TRBV19 and TRBJ1-4, with a possible D match to TRBD1 (5 bases). Germline V CDR1 and CDR2: LNHDA, SQIVND (reference sequence). The CDR3 length is 13 residues. Trimming removed 8 bases at V and 7 bases at J, with 14 bases between. The CDR3 is CASLTDIVEKLFF. As DNA, the CDR3 is TGTGCCAGTTTAACGGACATCGTTGAAAAACTGTTTTTT.

This chain links TRBV19 with TRBJ2-1, with TRBD2 matching over 10 bases. CDR1 LNHDA and CDR2 SQIVND come from the germline V gene (reference sequence). This CDR3 region has 14 residues. The V and J ends lost 8 bases and 2 bases, in that order; junction bases with no gene match: 3. The CDR3 loop is CASQAGGTYNEQFF. The CDR3 region has the DNA TGTGCCAGTCAAGCGGGAGGGACCTACAATGAGCAGTTCTTC.

The V and J genes are TRBV4-2 and TRBJ2-1; TRBD2 is a possible D gene (5 bases). Trimming pared 0 bases from V and 8 bases from J, leaving 17 bases between. CDR1 and CDR2 (germline): LGHNA, YNFKEQ. The CDR3 loop spans 16 amino acids. The CDR3 DNA reads TGTGCCAGCAGCCAAGATCTAGTTAGATCGAGGGATGAGCAGTTCTTC. Protein: CASSQDLVRSRDEQFF.

The J gene is TRBJ2-7, the V gene TRBV27, with D possibly TRBD2 on 5 matching bases. The CDR3 has 18 residues. The V end was cut by 4 bases, the J end by 4 bases, with 26 bases between. In germline, CDR1 is MNHEY, CDR2 SMNVEV (reference sequence). The CDR3 region is CASSSYPPGYRRSYEQYF. For the CDR3, the DNA is TGTGCCAGCAGTTCATACCCTCCGGGGTATCGAAGGTCTTACGAGCAGTACTTC.

The chain couples TRBV2 to TRBJ2-7, with a tentative D call TRBD2 (5 bases). CDR3 length equals 12 residues. The germline gives CDR1 SNHLY, CDR2 FYNNEI. Trimming removed 4 bases from V and 1 base from J, with 5 bases in between. This chain's CDR3 is CASSGLSYEQYF. The CDR3 coding sequence is TGTGCCAGCAGTGGACTATCCTACGAGCAGTACTTC.

In this sample, this clone turned up a few times. The chain combines TRBV7-2 with TRBJ2-7; a weak D match, TRBD2 (7 bases). CDR3 length: 15 residues. With 5 bases removed from V and 2 bases from J, the gap between germline ends came to 16 bases. Germline CDR1 SGHTA, CDR2 FQGNSA. CDR3: CASSPSAGATYEQYF. The CDR3 coding sequence is TGTGCCAGCAGCCCCTCGGCGGGGGCCACCTACGAGCAGTACTTC.

The CDR3 spells CAWSVLGSYNSPLHF. The CDR3 nucleotides are TGTGCCTGGAGTGTACTCGGGTCCTATAATTCACCCCTCCACTTT. The chain employs TRBV30 and TRBJ1-6; D remains unclear. Germline V gene lookup returns CDR1 GTSNPN and CDR2 SVGIG (reference sequence). The V gene lost 0 bases and the J gene lost 1 base, with 7 bases spanning the gap. The CDR3 sequence is 15 residues long.

The rearrangement links TRBV6-5 to TRBJ2-3, with no clear D. Germline CDR1 and CDR2: MNHEY and SVGAGI. The CDR3 spans 15 residues. Trimming removed 0 bases at V and 5 bases at J, with 12 bases between. CDR3 sequence (DNA): TGTGCCAGCAGTTACTCGATGGCGGCAGAAGATACGCAGTATTTT. Protein: CASSYSMAAEDTQYF.

This clone was counted only a few times. This sequence joins TRBV30 and TRBJ1-4; tentatively, D is TRBD1 (6 bases). Per the germline V gene, CDR1 is GTSNPN and CDR2 is SVGIG (reference sequence). The CDR3 runs to 12 residues. V lost 8 bases and J 8 bases, leaving 15 bases between the germline ends. CDR3 sequence: CALGGGGEKLFF. The CDR3 DNA is TGTGCCCTAGGGGGGGGTGGCGAAAAACTGTTTTTT.

This chain connects TRBV29-1 to TRBJ2-7; tentative D call: TRBD2 (5 bases). This CDR3 has 8 amino acids. Trimming left V 8 bases short and J 8 bases short, with 7 bases between. The germline V gene has CDR1 SQVTM and CDR2 ANQGSEA. The CDR3 bases are TGCAGCAGGGAGCAGCAGTACTTC. Translating gives CSREQQYF.

The gene calls are TRBV7-2 and TRBJ1-3; 8 bases map to TRBD1. The CDR3 sequence is 14 residues long. The V and J ends lost 4 bases and 4 bases, in that order; junction bases with no gene match: 3. Germline CDR1 is SGHTA and CDR2 is FQGNSA. In nucleotides, the CDR3 is TGTGCCAGCAGCTGGGGGACAGGAGGAAACACCATATATTTT. Translation gives CASSWGTGGNTIYF.

The chain has TRBV9 and TRBJ2-2; 8 positions match TRBD2. The J segment lost 7 bases and the V segment lost 6 bases, leaving 14 bases of the junction unmatched. The CDR3 covers 16 residues. CDR1 is SGDLS, CDR2 YYNGEE, per germline. CDR3 amino acids: CASNKGLGSGSGELFF. In nucleotides, the CDR3 is TGTGCCAGCAACAAAGGGCTAGGAAGCGGGAGCGGGGAGCTGTTTTTT.

V and J are TRBV9 and TRBJ1-6; 10 nucleotides line up with TRBD1. Trimming at V came to 4 bases and at J to 5 bases, leaving 3 bases not matched to a gene. This CDR3 is built from 15 residues. Germline CDR1 reads SGDLS; CDR2 reads YYNGEE. CDR3 residues: CASSRTGGNNSPLHF. The CDR3 DNA follows: TGTGCCAGCAGCAGGACAGGGGGGAATAATTCACCCCTCCACTTT. Complete variable domain (other parts from reference TRBV9 and TRBJ1-6): DSGVTQTPKHLITATGQRVTLRCSPRSGDLSVYWYQQSLDQGLQFLIQYYNGEERAKGNILERFSAQQFPDLHSELNLSSLELGDSALYFCASSRTGGNNSPLHFGNGTRLTVT.

The V gene is TRBV7-2, the J gene TRBJ2-5; 8 positions match TRBD1. This CDR3 comprises 15 residues. The germline gives CDR1 SGHTA, CDR2 FQGNSA. V lost 1 base, J lost 4 bases, and 5 bases stayed unmatched. In DNA, the CDR3 is TGTGCCAGCAGCTTAGTATCAGGGGGCGGAGAGACCCAGTACTTC. Encoded protein: CASSLVSGGGETQYF.

This clone showed up just a few times. The rearrangement links TRBV9 to TRBJ1-2, with 10 bases matching TRBD1. The junction had 2 bases not matched to a gene; V was cut back by 3 bases and J by 6 bases. Germline V gene lookup returns CDR1 SGDLS and CDR2 YYNGEE. The CDR3 is 13 amino acids. CDR3: CASSGTGGNGYTF. The DNA for the CDR3 is TGTGCCAGCAGCGGGACAGGGGGGAATGGCTACACCTTC.

In this sample, this clone turned up a few times. V and J are TRBV29-1 and TRBJ1-2; no clear D gene. V lost 1 base to trimming and J lost 2 bases, with 5 bases between them. CDR3 size: 12 residues. CDR1 is SQVTM, CDR2 ANQGSEA, per germline. In nucleotides, the CDR3 is TGCAGCGTTGAAGGGCCAAACTATGGCTACACCTTC. Protein product: CSVEGPNYGYTF.

The J gene is TRBJ2-1, the V gene TRBV7-3; TRBD2 matches 9 bases. V was pared by 2 bases and J by 9 bases, with 11 bases of the junction left unmatched. In germline, CDR1 is SGHTA, CDR2 FQGTGA. The CDR3 consists of 16 residues. The CDR3 DNA sequence: TGTGCCAGCAGCTTACTAGGGGGACTAGCAATTAGTGAGCAGTTCTTC. Protein: CASSLLGGLAISEQFF.